This is a list of T cell receptor beta chains from one sample in a study of T cell responses to AZD1222 COVID-19 vaccine. The method was immunoSEQ multiplex PCR; TCRdb's version includes in-frame clones alone and lacks a portion of them. The sample contains 70,000 to 95,000 clones, 75% to 90% of which appear only once. The input for sequencing was peripheral blood, taken 28 days after the second AZD1222 dose. The receptors originated from an adult who received the AZD1222 COVID-19 vaccine. The CDR3 runs from the conserved cysteine through the conserved F or W. D genes are given only for firm matches. Clone size appears in some rows only: once, few, many, or a class for an expanded clone.

J gene: TRBJ2-3
clone size: NA
D gene: NA
V gene: TRBV7-9
CDR3 DNA: TGTGCCAGCAGCCCCCGGGTGGGCCGGGGAGATACGCAGTATTTT
CDR3 protein: CASSPRVGRGDTQYF

J gene: TRBJ2-1
clone size: NA
D gene: TRBD2
V gene: TRBV7-6
CDR3 DNA: TGTGCCAGCAGTCCCCGGGGGGGCCGGTCCTACAATGAGCAGTTCTTC
CDR3 protein: CASSPRGGRSYNEQFF

J gene: TRBJ1-5
clone size: NA
D gene: NA
V gene: TRBV18
CDR3 DNA: TGTGCCAGCTCACCATCTGAGTTAATCGCACAGACTCAGCCCCAGCATTTT
CDR3 protein: CASSPSELIAQTQPQHF

J gene: TRBJ2-4
clone size: NA
D gene: NA
V gene: TRBV10-1
CDR3 DNA: TGCGCCAGCAGTGAGACAGCTCTAGCCAAAAACATTCAGTACTTC
CDR3 protein: CASSETALAKNIQYF

J gene: TRBJ1-2
clone size: NA
D gene: TRBD1
V gene: TRBV28
CDR3 DNA: TGTGCCAGCAGTTCAGTGGACAGGGTTAACTATGGCTACACCTTC
CDR3 protein: CASSSVDRVNYGYTF

J gene: TRBJ1-3
clone size: few
D gene: NA
V gene: TRBV5-1
CDR3 DNA: TGCGCCAGTAGGACCTTAGCAGGCGTCGACACCATATATTTT
CDR3 protein: CASRTLAGVDTIYF

J gene: TRBJ2-7
clone size: NA
D gene: NA
V gene: TRBV29-1
CDR3 DNA: TGCAGCGTTGGTAGCCCGGGGACCTACGAGCAGTACTTC
CDR3 protein: CSVGSPGTYEQYF

J gene: TRBJ2-7
clone size: NA
D gene: TRBD1
V gene: TRBV2
CDR3 DNA: TGTGCCAGCAGTGAAGCTGGGCAGGGGGCCGGAGAGCAGTACTTC
CDR3 protein: CASSEAGQGAGEQYF

J gene: TRBJ2-7
clone size: NA
D gene: NA
V gene: TRBV3-1/TRBV3-2
CDR3 DNA: TGTGCCAGCAGCCCCACACGGGGCTCCTACGAGCAGTACTTC
CDR3 protein: CASSPTRGSYEQYF

J gene: TRBJ1-1
clone size: NA
D gene: TRBD1
V gene: TRBV14
CDR3 DNA: TGTGCCAGCAGCCAACGAGGGGGCGGTGAAGCTTTCTTT
CDR3 protein: CASSQRGGGEAFF

J gene: TRBJ1-2
clone size: NA
D gene: NA
V gene: TRBV21-1
CDR3 DNA: TGTGCCAGCAGCGCATCCACAGGGCATGATGGCTACACCTTC
CDR3 protein: CASSASTGHDGYTF

J gene: TRBJ2-3
clone size: NA
D gene: NA
V gene: TRBV4-1
CDR3 DNA: TGCGCCAGCAGCCAAGAATTCCGGGGAGATACGCAGTATTTT
CDR3 protein: CASSQEFRGDTQYF

J gene: TRBJ1-2
clone size: NA
D gene: TRBD1
V gene: TRBV5-1
CDR3 DNA: TGCGCCAGCAGCCCTAGGACAGGCGCCTATGGCTACACCTTC
CDR3 protein: CASSPRTGAYGYTF

J gene: TRBJ1-1
clone size: NA
D gene: NA
V gene: TRBV5-6
CDR3 DNA: TGTGCCAGCAGCTTGGGGCGGAACACTGAAGCTTTCTTT
CDR3 protein: CASSLGRNTEAFF

J gene: TRBJ1-5
clone size: NA
D gene: NA
V gene: TRBV15
CDR3 DNA: TGTGCCACCAGCAGTGCTACGGACAGCATTTCTAAGGGCAATCAGCCCCAGCATTTT
CDR3 protein: CATSSATDSISKGNQPQHF

J gene: TRBJ1-2
clone size: NA
D gene: NA
V gene: TRBV4-3
CDR3 DNA: TGCGCCAGCAGCCAAAGAAATCGCCCTGGGGAATTCGGCTACACCTTC
CDR3 protein: CASSQRNRPGEFGYTF

J gene: TRBJ1-1
clone size: NA
D gene: TRBD1
V gene: TRBV5-1
CDR3 DNA: TGCGCCAGCAGCCGGACAGGGGAAGAAGCTTTCTTT
CDR3 protein: CASSRTGEEAFF

J gene: TRBJ2-1
clone size: NA
D gene: TRBD2
V gene: TRBV19
CDR3 DNA: TGTGCCAGTGCTACTAGCGGGGGGCCCTACAATGAGCAGTTCTTC
CDR3 protein: CASATSGGPYNEQFF

J gene: TRBJ1-1
clone size: once
D gene: NA
V gene: TRBV29-1
CDR3 DNA: TGCAGCATACGGCAGGTGGAGAACACTGAAGCTTTCTTT
CDR3 protein: CSIRQVENTEAFF

J gene: TRBJ1-2
clone size: NA
D gene: TRBD1
V gene: TRBV30
CDR3 DNA: TGTGCCTGGAACGCAGGGGGGGGCTATGGCTACACCTTC
CDR3 protein: CAWNAGGGYGYTF

J gene: TRBJ2-1
clone size: NA
D gene: NA
V gene: TRBV11-2
CDR3 DNA: TGTGCCAGCAGCTCACCTAGCCAAGCCTACAATGAGCAGTTCTTC
CDR3 protein: CASSSPSQAYNEQFF

J gene: TRBJ2-7
clone size: NA
D gene: NA
V gene: TRBV6-1
CDR3 DNA: TGTGCCAGCAGTGAAAGTGGGACTCACTCCTACGAGCAGTACTTC
CDR3 protein: CASSESGTHSYEQYF

J gene: TRBJ2-1
clone size: NA
D gene: NA
V gene: TRBV7-9
CDR3 DNA: TGTGCCAGCAGCTCGACTTCGGGATACAATGAGCAGTTCTTC
CDR3 protein: CASSSTSGYNEQFF

J gene: TRBJ2-7
clone size: few
D gene: NA
V gene: TRBV6-5
CDR3 DNA: TGTGCCAGCAGTACGGGACACTTAAGGGAGCAGTACTTC
CDR3 protein: CASSTGHLREQYF

J gene: TRBJ1-4
clone size: NA
D gene: NA
V gene: TRBV3-1/TRBV3-2
CDR3 DNA: TGTGCCAGCAGCCAAGCAGGCCCTTTTCTGTTTTTT
CDR3 protein: CASSQAGPFLFF

J gene: TRBJ2-7
clone size: NA
D gene: TRBD2
V gene: TRBV6-5
CDR3 DNA: TGTGCCACCGGACTAGCGGGAGCCGGGGAGCAGTACTTC
CDR3 protein: CATGLAGAGEQYF

J gene: TRBJ1-4
clone size: NA
D gene: NA
V gene: TRBV23-1
CDR3 DNA: TGCGCCAGCAGTCAAGCCCAAGCCTTCCGGAGGGAAAAACTGTTTTTT
CDR3 protein: CASSQAQAFRREKLFF

J gene: TRBJ2-1
clone size: NA
D gene: NA
V gene: TRBV19
CDR3 DNA: TGTGCCAGTAGTGGAACGTGGTCCAATGAGCAGTTCTTC
CDR3 protein: CASSGTWSNEQFF

J gene: TRBJ1-1
clone size: NA
D gene: NA
V gene: TRBV9
CDR3 DNA: TGTGCCAGCAGCATTCGGGACATTGGGAACACTGAAGCTTTCTTT
CDR3 protein: CASSIRDIGNTEAFF

J gene: TRBJ1-2
clone size: NA
D gene: NA
V gene: TRBV5-1
CDR3 DNA: TGCGCCAGCAGCTTGGCCGGGCAGGGAGCAAGTGGCTACACCTTC
CDR3 protein: CASSLAGQGASGYTF

J gene: TRBJ1-1
clone size: NA
D gene: TRBD1
V gene: TRBV7-8
CDR3 DNA: TGTGCCAGCAGCACCGCCGGGACAGTTCCCACTGAAGCTTTCTTT
CDR3 protein: CASSTAGTVPTEAFF

J gene: TRBJ2-3
clone size: NA
D gene: TRBD2
V gene: TRBV7-8
CDR3 DNA: TGTGCCAGCACGACTAGCGGGGACCTCAGAGGTACGCAGTATTTT
CDR3 protein: CASTTSGDLRGTQYF

J gene: TRBJ2-2
clone size: NA
D gene: TRBD1
V gene: TRBV19
CDR3 DNA: TGTGCCAGTCGGGCAAGCGGACAGGGGGGGGACGGGGAGCTGTTTTTT
CDR3 protein: CASRASGQGGDGELFF

J gene: TRBJ2-2
clone size: NA
D gene: TRBD1
V gene: TRBV6-5
CDR3 DNA: TGTGCCAGCAGTTACGGGGACAGAGACACCGGGGAGCTGTTTTTT
CDR3 protein: CASSYGDRDTGELFF

J gene: TRBJ1-1
clone size: NA
D gene: NA
V gene: TRBV28
CDR3 DNA: TGTGCCAGCAGTTCTATGGGTCGGGGGAGAGACACTGAAGCTTTCTTT
CDR3 protein: CASSSMGRGRDTEAFF

J gene: TRBJ2-3
clone size: NA
D gene: TRBD2
V gene: TRBV5-1
CDR3 DNA: TGCGCCAGCAGCGGGGGTTATATAGCGGGGGTTTACACAGATACGCAGTATTTT
CDR3 protein: CASSGGYIAGVYTDTQYF

J gene: TRBJ1-1
clone size: NA
D gene: NA
V gene: TRBV19
CDR3 DNA: TGTGCCAGTAAGCCGGACTCAGGAGGTAACACTGAAGCTTTCTTT
CDR3 protein: CASKPDSGGNTEAFF

J gene: TRBJ1-2
clone size: NA
D gene: TRBD1
V gene: TRBV9
CDR3 DNA: TGTGCCAGCAGCGCGGGGGACAGGGGCCTCTATGGCTACACCTTC
CDR3 protein: CASSAGDRGLYGYTF

J gene: TRBJ1-2
clone size: once
D gene: NA
V gene: TRBV5-8
CDR3 DNA: TGTGCCAGCAATCGGTACGGGGAGTATGGCTACACCTTC
CDR3 protein: CASNRYGEYGYTF

J gene: TRBJ2-1
clone size: NA
D gene: TRBD2
V gene: TRBV6-4
CDR3 DNA: TGTGCCAGCAGTGTAGCGGGAGGATCTGGCAATGAGCAGTTCTTC
CDR3 protein: CASSVAGGSGNEQFF

J gene: TRBJ2-2
clone size: NA
D gene: NA
V gene: TRBV7-6
CDR3 DNA: TGTGCCAGCAGCTTAGGAGGGACGGTAGGGGAGCTGTTTTTT
CDR3 protein: CASSLGGTVGELFF

J gene: TRBJ1-3
clone size: NA
D gene: NA
V gene: TRBV9
CDR3 DNA: TGTGCCAGCAGCGCCGGCCTTTCCCCAACCATATATTTT
CDR3 protein: CASSAGLSPTIYF

J gene: TRBJ1-2
clone size: NA
D gene: NA
V gene: TRBV9
CDR3 DNA: TGTGCCAGCAGCGGGCACCCGGACATTCCCGACTATGGCTACACCTTC
CDR3 protein: CASSGHPDIPDYGYTF

J gene: TRBJ2-1
clone size: NA
D gene: NA
V gene: TRBV7-3
CDR3 DNA: TGTGCCAGCAGCCTCGTAGGAGAGGGCAGCTCCTACAATGAGCAGTTCTTC
CDR3 protein: CASSLVGEGSSYNEQFF

J gene: TRBJ2-3
clone size: NA
D gene: TRBD2
V gene: TRBV6-2/TRBV6-3
CDR3 DNA: TGTGCCAGCAGCCCCAGACTCAGCGGGGGGGCACCTACGTATTTT
CDR3 protein: CASSPRLSGGAPTYF

J gene: TRBJ1-1
clone size: NA
D gene: NA
V gene: TRBV18
CDR3 DNA: TGTGCCAGCTCACCTTTTATCATTTCCGGGAACAGTGACCGGGACACTGAAGCTTTCTTT
CDR3 protein: CASSPFIISGNSDRDTEAFF

J gene: TRBJ1-1
clone size: NA
D gene: NA
V gene: TRBV6-5
CDR3 DNA: TGTGCCAGCAGTAAGCCTAGACCGGGTGAAGCTTTCTTT
CDR3 protein: CASSKPRPGEAFF

J gene: TRBJ2-7
clone size: NA
D gene: TRBD1
V gene: TRBV18
CDR3 DNA: TGTGCCAGCTCACAACCGGGACAGGGAGCCTACGAGCAGTACTTC
CDR3 protein: CASSQPGQGAYEQYF

J gene: TRBJ2-7
clone size: NA
D gene: TRBD2
V gene: TRBV5-6
CDR3 DNA: TGTGCCAGCAGCGAATGGACTAGCGGGAAGTCCTACGAGCAGTACTTC
CDR3 protein: CASSEWTSGKSYEQYF

J gene: TRBJ1-5
clone size: NA
D gene: NA
V gene: TRBV12-3/TRBV12-4
CDR3 DNA: TGTGCCAGCAGTTTTCAAAGGGATCAGCCCCAGCATTTT
CDR3 protein: CASSFQRDQPQHF

J gene: TRBJ1-6
clone size: NA
D gene: NA
V gene: TRBV18
CDR3 DNA: TGTGCCAGCTCACCAACGGTATCCTATAATTCACCCCTCCACTTT
CDR3 protein: CASSPTVSYNSPLHF

J gene: TRBJ1-1
clone size: NA
D gene: NA
V gene: TRBV6-1
CDR3 DNA: TGTGCCAGCAGTGAAAGTGGGTCTTTGAACACTGAAGCTTTCTTT
CDR3 protein: CASSESGSLNTEAFF

J gene: TRBJ1-6
clone size: NA
D gene: NA
V gene: TRBV7-9
CDR3 DNA: TGTGCCAGCAGCTTAGAGGTACGACCTTCACCCCTCCACTTT
CDR3 protein: CASSLEVRPSPLHF

J gene: TRBJ2-2
clone size: NA
D gene: NA
V gene: TRBV3-1/TRBV3-2
CDR3 DNA: TGTGCCAGCAGCCAAGGAGGGTACGGGGAGCTGTTTTTT
CDR3 protein: CASSQGGYGELFF

J gene: TRBJ2-6
clone size: NA
D gene: NA
V gene: TRBV19
CDR3 DNA: TGTGCCAGTAGTGGGGTGGGGGTTTCCCGCTCTGGGGCCAACGTCCTGACTTTC
CDR3 protein: CASSGVGVSRSGANVLTF